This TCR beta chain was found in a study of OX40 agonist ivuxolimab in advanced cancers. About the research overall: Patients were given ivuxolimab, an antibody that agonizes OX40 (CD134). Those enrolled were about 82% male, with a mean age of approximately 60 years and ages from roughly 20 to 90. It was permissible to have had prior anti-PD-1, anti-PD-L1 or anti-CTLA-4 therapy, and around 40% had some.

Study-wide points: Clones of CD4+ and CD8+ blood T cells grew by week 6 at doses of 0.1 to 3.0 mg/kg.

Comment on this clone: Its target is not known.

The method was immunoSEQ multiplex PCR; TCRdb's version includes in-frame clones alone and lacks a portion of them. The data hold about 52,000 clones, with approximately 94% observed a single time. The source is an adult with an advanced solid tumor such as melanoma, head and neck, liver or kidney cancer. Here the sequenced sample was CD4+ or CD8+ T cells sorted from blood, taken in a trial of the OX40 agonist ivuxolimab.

The CDR3: CASSGERTSGAGDTQYF. The CDR3 bases are TGTGCCAGCAGCGGGGAGAGGACTAGCGGGGCGGGGGATACGCAGTATTTT. The chain couples TRBV11-2 to TRBJ2-3; 12 positions match TRBD2. This CDR3 has 17 amino acids. V shed 5 bases, J shed 6 bases, and the junction held 12 bases outside the gene matches. The germline CDR1 and CDR2 sequences are SGHAT and FQNNGV. Full variable domain (remainder filled in from reference TRBV11-2 and TRBJ2-3): EAGVAQSPRYKIIEKRQSVAFWCNPISGHATLYWYQQILGQGPKLLIQFQNNGVVDDSQLPKDRFSAERLKGVDSTLKIQPAKLEDSAVYLCASSGERTSGAGDTQYFGPGTRLTVL.